Below, 23 T cell receptor beta chains from the same sample are listed, as sequenced in a study of blood T cells in healthy people across ages. The second PCR ran roughly 6 to 11 cycles with a sample-barcoded 5' primer and J-beta primers. MiXCR, applied by TCRdb to the 5' RACE reads, yields one record per CDR3 protein. The sample holds 1.5 million to 1.8 million distinct CDR3 sequences, about 42% seen once. Sequenced: blood. The receptors originated from a woman aged 18-35 years in good health.

The chain combines TRBV4-3 with TRBJ2-4, with D perhaps matching TRBD1 or TRBD2 (5 bases each). The CDR3 contains 16 residues. CDR1 is LGHNA and CDR2 is YSLEER in the germline V gene. Trimming left V 1 base short and J 8 bases short, with 18 bases between. This chain's CDR3 is CASSQVRDQKIDIQYF. The DNA for the CDR3 is TGCGCCAGCAGCCAAGTAAGGGACCAAAAGATTGACATTCAGTACTTC.

V usage is TRBV6-2 or TRBV6-3 and J usage is TRBJ2-5; D remains unclear. Germline V CDR1 and CDR2: MNHEY, SVGEGT. V was shortened by 2 bases and J by 11 bases, with 15 bases between the two germline ends. The CDR3 is made up of 13 amino acids. DNA for the CDR3: TGTGCCAGCAGTTACCATCGGTACAATGAGCAGTACTTC. It translates to CASSYHRYNEQYF.

The J gene is TRBJ2-1, the V gene TRBV7-6; D gene ambiguous. Between the trimmed V and J ends, which lost 5 bases and 8 bases, there was a span of 19 bases. CDR1 and CDR2 (germline): SGHVS, FNYEAQ. The CDR3 is 15 amino acids. CDR3 in DNA: TGTGCCAGCAGCATGGACCCCGGGTCATACGATGAGCAGTTCTTC. Encoded protein: CASSMDPGSYDEQFF.

Only a few counts were recorded for this clonotype. A much larger clone differs by one base, so this may be a read error. V and J are TRBV11-2 and TRBJ2-1; 13 bases are a match to TRBD2. CDR3 size: 17 residues. Germline loops: CDR1 SGHAT, CDR2 FQNNGV. V gave up 1 base and J gave up 6 bases; unmatched junction bases: 6. The CDR3 region is CASSLARTSGRVNEQFF. The CDR3 DNA is TGTGCCAGCAGCTTAGCCCGGACTAGCGGGAGAGTCAATGAGCAGTTCTTC.

This clonotype was recorded many times. V gene TRBV12-3 or TRBV12-4 combines with J gene TRBJ2-4; tentative D call: TRBD1 (6 bases). The length of the CDR3 is 13 residues. V lost 5 bases to trimming and J lost 6 bases, with 11 bases between them. CDR3 amino acids: CASSPGTPNIQYF. The CDR3 DNA reads as TGTGCCAGCAGTCCCGGGACACCAAACATTCAGTACTTC.

This chain links TRBV6-2 or TRBV6-3 with TRBJ1-2, with D possibly TRBD1 on 6 matching bases. This CDR3 is 15 amino acids long. Germline lookup yields CDR1 MNHEY and CDR2 SVGEGT. V lost 6 bases to trimming and J lost 0 bases, with 14 bases between them. The CDR3 here is CASRPTGTTNYGYTF. In DNA, the CDR3 is TGTGCCAGCAGGCCAACAGGGACTACTAACTATGGCTACACCTTC.

V is TRBV2 and J is TRBJ2-1, with TRBD2 matching 9 bases. Trimming at V came to 4 bases and at J to 6 bases, leaving 13 bases not matched to a gene. Germline V gene lookup returns CDR1 SNHLY and CDR2 FYNNEI. The CDR3 has 17 amino acids. The CDR3 spells CASSARAGTSSINEQFF. In DNA, the CDR3 is TGTGCCAGCAGTGCTCGGGCGGGGACTAGCTCTATCAATGAGCAGTTCTTC.

The chain couples TRBV5-1 to TRBJ1-5; 9 bases fit TRBD1. The CDR3 is 18 amino acids. In germline, CDR1 is SGHRS, CDR2 YFSETQ. V was clipped by 3 bases and J by 3 bases; unmatched bases: 13. The chain's CDR3 is CASSSSRQGEGYNQPQHF. The CDR3, as DNA: TGCGCCAGCAGCTCCAGTAGACAGGGGGAGGGTTACAATCAGCCCCAGCATTTT.

Many counts were recorded for this clonotype. V usage is TRBV10-3 and J usage is TRBJ2-7; D perhaps matches TRBD1 (5 bases). Germline CDR1 and CDR2: ENHRY and SYGVKD. The length of the CDR3 is 13 residues. V was pared by 5 bases and J by 2 bases, with 10 bases between. The CDR3 here is CAISLDRTYEQYF. In nucleotides, the CDR3 is TGTGCCATCAGTCTCGACAGAACCTACGAGCAGTACTTC.

This clonotype was picked up one time. This sequence joins TRBV14 and TRBJ1-1, with TRBD1 identical over 12 bases. This CDR3 is 16 amino acids long. Trimming removed 6 bases from V and 5 bases from J; junction bases left unmatched: 10. Per germline, CDR1 SGHDN and CDR2 FVKESK. CDR3 amino acids: CASRPGTGGPRTEAFF. The CDR3 DNA is TGTGCCAGCAGACCCGGGACAGGGGGCCCAAGGACTGAAGCTTTCTTT. Together with reference TRBV14 and TRBJ1-1, the CDR3 gives the full variable domain: EAGVTQFPSHSVIEKGQTVTLRCDPISGHDNLYWYRRVMGKEIKFLLHFVKESKQDESGMPNNRFLAERTGGTYSTLKVQPAELEDSGVYFCASRPGTGGPRTEAFFGQGTRLTVV.

This chain links TRBV20-1 with TRBJ1-2, with 8 positions matching TRBD1. V shed 2 bases and J 5 bases; nucleotides not matched to a gene: 13. CDR3 length equals 16 residues. From germline, CDR1 is DFQATT and CDR2 SNEGSKA (reference sequence). Here the CDR3 reads CSARTDRATNGYGYTF. The CDR3 nucleotides are TGCAGTGCTAGAACGGACAGGGCCACCAATGGATATGGCTACACCTTC.

The chain combines TRBV7-2 with TRBJ2-2; no clear D gene. CDR1 is SGHTA, CDR2 FQGNSA, per germline. Trimming cost V 5 bases and J 2 bases, with 9 bases left between them. The CDR3 contains 14 residues. The CDR3 region is CASSPAFNTGELFF. The CDR3 region has the DNA TGTGCCAGCAGCCCCGCCTTCAACACCGGGGAGCTGTTTTTT.

With regard to this clonotype: One end of the junction fails to match germline, which may point to a read error. The chain is built from TRBV5-6 and TRBJ2-1; 9 bases agree with TRBD1. The CDR3 consists of 14 residues. Germline assignment: CDR1 SGHDT and CDR2 YYEEEE. The CDR3 bases are TGTGACAGCATACAGGGGGCGTTCTACAATGAGCAGTTCTTC. Its protein product is CDSIQGAFYNEQFF. The whole variable domain, remainder taken from reference TRBV5-6 and TRBJ2-1, is DAGVTQSPTHLIKTRGQQVTLRCSPKSGHDTVSWYQQALGQGPQFIFQYYEEEERQRGNFPDRFSGHQFPNYSSELNVNALLLGDSALYLCDSIQGAFYNEQFFGPGTRLTVL.

The rearrangement uses TRBV6-5 and TRBJ2-4, with unresolved D. The CDR3 runs 14 residues. The V and J ends lost 0 bases and 13 bases respectively, with 16 bases between them. Germline lookup yields CDR1 MNHEY and CDR2 SVGAGI. DNA of the CDR3: TGTGCCAGCAGTTACTCGGTTAGCTACAATGAGCAGTACTTC. This sequence encodes CASSYSVSYNEQYF.

There are a few counts of this clonotype. This chain joins TRBV28 and TRBJ2-5; no definite D call. Per the germline V gene, CDR1 is MDHEN and CDR2 is SYDVKM. V lost 10 bases and J lost 5, with 17 bases in between. This CDR3 region has 13 residues. In nucleotides, the CDR3 is TGTGCCATTCATAGTGGGGTAAAGGAGACCCAGTACTTC. Protein: CAIHSGVKETQYF. The entire variable domain, with the rest obtained from reference TRBV28 and TRBJ2-5, is as follows: DVKVTQSSRYLVKRTGEKVFLECVQDMDHENMFWYRQDPGLGLRLIYFSYDVKMKEKGDIPEGYSVSREKKERFSLILESASTNQTSMYLCAIHSGVKETQYFGPGTRLLVL.

This chain connects TRBV28 to TRBJ1-2; no clear D. The CDR3 is 13 amino acids. The germline V gene encodes CDR1 MDHEN and CDR2 SYDVKM. V was cut by 7 bases and J by 4 bases, with 13 bases left in between. CDR3 sequence (DNA): TGTGCCAGCACCGGACGGAACCTCTATGGCTACACCTTC. Protein sequence: CASTGRNLYGYTF.

This clonotype was seen a handful of times. The chain combines TRBV7-8 with TRBJ2-1; D uncertain. The CDR3 is made up of 15 amino acids. Trimming removed 5 bases from V and 8 bases from J, with 19 bases in between. The germline CDR1 and CDR2 sequences are SGHVS and FQNEAQ. The CDR3 spells CASSLKPSPGYEQFF. CDR3 nucleotide sequence: TGTGCCAGCAGCCTTAAACCGAGCCCTGGATATGAGCAGTTCTTC. Complete variable domain (other parts from reference TRBV7-8 and TRBJ2-1): GAGVSQSPRYKVAKRGQDVALRCDPISGHVSLFWYQQALGQGPEFLTYFQNEAQLDKSGLPSDRFFAERPEGSVSTLKIQRTQQEDSAVYLCASSLKPSPGYEQFFGPGTRLTVL.

This clonotype was seen more than once but under ten times. This rearrangement joins TRBV20-1 to TRBJ1-1; D unresolved. Per the germline V gene, CDR1 is DFQATT and CDR2 is SNEGSKA (reference sequence). Trimming stripped 3 bases from V and 0 bases from J, with 14 bases between. CDR3 size: 15 residues. CDR3 nucleotide sequence: TGCAGTGCTAGTAGCGGACTATACATGAACACTGAAGCTTTCTTT. It yields the protein CSASSGLYMNTEAFF.

Regarding this clonotype: The germline gene is not matched at one end of the junction; a read error may be the cause. The chain employs TRBV24-1 and TRBJ2-7, with no clear D. The CDR3 is 14 residues long. The germline V gene has CDR1 KGHDR and CDR2 SFDVKD. As DNA, the CDR3 is TGTGTCACCAGTGATTCCAGCTCTAACAATGAGCAGTACTTC. Translating it yields CVTSDSSSNNEQYF.

This clonotype was recorded a few times. This rearrangement joins TRBV5-6 to TRBJ2-1, with 9 bases identical to TRBD1. With V trimmed by 4 bases and J by 8 bases, 7 bases remained unmatched. CDR1 SGHDT and CDR2 YYEEEE come from the germline V gene. This CDR3 has 14 residues. The CDR3 loop is CASSPRDRVHEQFF. The CDR3, as DNA: TGTGCCAGCAGCCCTAGGGACAGGGTACATGAGCAGTTCTTC.

V is TRBV5-1 and J is TRBJ2-7; D perhaps matches TRBD2 (6 bases). Germline V gene data show CDR1 as SGHRS and CDR2 as YFSETQ. There are 16 residues in the CDR3. The ends were cut back, 1 base at V and 3 bases at J, with 17 bases in the middle. The CDR3 DNA sequence: TGCGCCAGCAGCTTGAGATGGGCAGGACTAAACTACGAGCAGTACTTC. Amino acids: CASSLRWAGLNYEQYF.

As regards this clonotype: Relative to the germline gene, one junction end is altered; a read error may explain this. The rearrangement uses TRBV11-2 and TRBJ2-2; D possibly corresponds to TRBD1 (6 bases). Per germline, CDR1 SGHAT and CDR2 FQNNGV. This CDR3 region has 17 residues. The CDR3 DNA sequence: TGTGCCAGCGGCTTAGGCCACAGGGCGAAGAACACCGGGGAGCTGTTTTTT. Its translation is CASGLGHRAKNTGELFF.

This sequence joins TRBV25-1 and TRBJ2-2; no clear D gene. The CDR3 loop spans 17 amino acids. The germline V and J ends were trimmed by 7 bases and 1 base, with 19 bases remaining between them. Germline CDR1 reads MGHDK; CDR2 reads SYGVNS. CDR3 region: CASTLPTRELNTGELFF. CDR3 in DNA: TGTGCCAGCACTCTACCCACTCGAGAGTTGAACACCGGGGAGCTGTTTTTT.